A selection of T cell receptor beta chains follows, all from one sample in a study of Tregs in tolerant kidney transplant recipients. Assay used: immunoSEQ multiplex PCR; TCRdb lists only in-frame clones, some missing. The table has around 61,000 clones, approximately 87% seen once. The material was CD4+ T cells from blood (PBMCs), obtained 6 months after the transplant. These TCRs come from a human patient who received a combined kidney and bone marrow transplant. Some T cells may arise from the graft donor. CDR3s include the opening cysteine and the closing phenylalanine or tryptophan. Each record gives: D gene, V gene, clone size, J gene, CDR3 protein, CDR3 DNA. D genes are given only for firm matches. Clone size, where shown, is once, few, many, or a class for clones that have expanded.

>TRBD1|TRBV7-8|-|TRBJ1-2
CASSLVFGTGNGYTF
TGTGCCAGCAGCTTAGTTTTTGGGACAGGGAATGGCTACACCTTC
>TRBD1|TRBV4-1|few|TRBJ2-7
CASSQSPDRGWGEQYF
TGCGCCAGCAGCCAAAGCCCGGACAGGGGATGGGGCGAGCAGTACTTC
>TRBD2|TRBV5-1|few|TRBJ2-5
CASTPQAGQETQYF
TGCGCCAGCACTCCTCAAGCGGGACAAGAGACCCAGTACTTC
>TRBD2|TRBV11-3|-|TRBJ2-1
CASSTLSSRGLASNEQFF
TGTGCCAGCAGCACACTCTCCTCCCGGGGACTAGCTTCCAATGAGCAGTTCTTC
>-|TRBV7-3|-|TRBJ2-3
CASSRDSHTQYF
TGTGCCAGCAGCCGGGACTCCCATACGCAGTATTTT
>TRBD1|TRBV5-4|once|TRBJ2-7
CASSNLRDRSSYEQYF
TGTGCCAGCAGCAACCTCCGGGACAGGAGCTCCTACGAGCAGTACTTC
>-|TRBV2|-|TRBJ1-4
CASGQGNEKLFF
TGTGCCTCCGGGCAGGGGAATGAAAAACTGTTTTTT
>-|TRBV14|-|TRBJ2-3
CASSQDWLEHSTDTQYF
TGTGCCAGCAGCCAAGATTGGTTGGAGCACAGCACAGATACGCAGTATTTT
>-|TRBV6-5|-|TRBJ1-6
CARRDWGISPLHF
TGTGCCAGACGGGACTGGGGAATCTCACCCCTCCACTTT
>-|TRBV4-2|-|TRBJ1-5
CASSQLGDSFNQPQHF
TGTGCCAGCAGCCAATTGGGTGACAGCTTCAATCAGCCCCAGCATTTT
>TRBD1|TRBV5-1|-|TRBJ2-2
CATGQGANTGELFF
TGCGCCACCGGACAGGGCGCGAACACCGGGGAGCTGTTTTTT
>-|TRBV5-1|-|TRBJ2-3
CASSLVGGNTQYF
TGCGCCAGCAGCTTGGTGGGGGGAAATACGCAGTATTTT
>TRBD1|TRBV6-5|-|TRBJ1-2
CASGRGTDGYTF
TGTGCCAGCGGCAGGGGGACAGATGGCTACACCTTC
>-|TRBV4-3|-|TRBJ2-1
CASSPRLALDEQFF
TGCGCCAGCAGCCCTCGACTGGCCTTGGATGAGCAGTTCTTC
>-|TRBV12-2|-|TRBJ2-7
CASCSGRWIHEQYF
TGTGCAAGTTGTAGCGGGAGGTGGATCCACGAGCAGTACTTC
>TRBD1|TRBV14|-|TRBJ2-3
CASSRWTGSTDTQYF
TGTGCCAGCAGCCGATGGACAGGGAGCACAGATACGCAGTATTTT
>TRBD1|TRBV4-1|-|TRBJ2-7
CASSQGSGTGGYEQYF
TGCGCCAGCAGCCAAGGATCCGGGACAGGGGGCTACGAGCAGTACTTC
>-|TRBV5-1|-|TRBJ2-3
CASSLGIGGSTDTQYF
TGCGCCAGCAGCTTAGGAATCGGCGGGAGCACAGATACGCAGTATTTT
>-|TRBV21-1|-|TRBJ2-2
CASSKRLRRGTGELFF
TGTGCCAGCAGCAAACGGTTGAGACGGGGGACCGGGGAGCTGTTTTTT